The 23 T cell receptor beta chains listed next were all sequenced from one sample in a study of blood T cell repertoires in COVID-19. This table comes from immunoSEQ multiplex PCR, and its TCRdb copy is limited to in-frame clones, with some not included. The data contain 390,000 or so clones, roughly four fifths of them singletons. Material: PBMCs or T cells enriched from blood (not recorded which). The receptors were gathered from a woman aged 50 to 60 who had recovered from COVID-19.

V usage is TRBV15 and J usage is TRBJ2-1; 9 bases are a match to TRBD2. Trimming removed 1 base from V and 8 bases from J; junction bases left unmatched: 6. The CDR3 is 15 residues long. Germline CDR1 LNHNV, CDR2 YYDKDF (reference sequence). CDR3 protein: CATSRVGGRADEQFF. The CDR3 DNA sequence: TGTGCCACCAGCAGAGTGGGCGGGAGGGCAGATGAGCAGTTCTTC.

The gene calls are TRBV9 and TRBJ2-5; D may be TRBD2 (5 bases). The CDR3 is 22 residues long. The germline V and J ends were trimmed by 4 bases and 3 bases, with 37 bases remaining between them. The germline gives CDR1 SGDLS, CDR2 YYNGEE. CDR3 in amino acids: CASSRYSTPTRSLEGMKETQYF. The CDR3, as DNA: TGTGCCAGCAGCAGGTATTCGACCCCCACTCGTAGCCTAGAGGGAATGAAAGAGACCCAGTACTTC.

The genes are TRBV7-6 and TRBJ1-1; weak D call: TRBD1 (6 bases). The CDR3 spans 14 residues. CDR1 SGHVS and CDR2 FNYEAQ come from the germline V gene. Deletions cut 2 bases from V and 1 base from J, with 8 bases between. The CDR3 is CASSLQGRNTEAFF. CDR3 nucleotides: TGTGCCAGCAGCTTACAGGGGAGGAACACTGAAGCTTTCTTT.

The chain couples TRBV19 to TRBJ2-5; TRBD1 matches 8 bases. The CDR3 has 14 amino acids. Trimming at V came to 8 bases and at J to 9 bases, leaving 14 bases not matched to a gene. Germline V CDR1 and CDR2: LNHDA, SQIVND (reference sequence). CDR3 sequence: CASALDRVSEAQYF. CDR3 sequence (DNA): TGTGCCAGTGCCTTGGACAGGGTCTCTGAGGCCCAGTACTTC.

This sequence joins TRBV7-2 and TRBJ2-7; tentatively, D is TRBD1 (6 bases). This CDR3 contains 14 residues. Between the trimmed V and J ends, which lost 5 bases and 2 bases, there was a span of 13 bases. Germline assignment: CDR1 SGHTA and CDR2 FQGNSA. The CDR3, as DNA: TGTGCCAGCAGCCTCCGGACAGAAGCCTACGAGCAGTACTTC. This sequence encodes CASSLRTEAYEQYF. Filled out from reference TRBV7-2 and TRBJ2-7, the complete variable domain reads GAGVSQSPSNKVTEKGKDVELRCDPISGHTALYWYRQSLGQGLEFLIYFQGNSAPDKSGLPSDRFSAERTGGSVSTLTIQRTQQEDSAVYLCASSLRTEAYEQYFGPGTRLTVT.

The chain links TRBV5-1 to TRBJ2-7; 8 positions match TRBD1. Germline V gene data show CDR1 as SGHRS and CDR2 as YFSETQ. The length of the CDR3 is 15 residues. V lost 0 bases, J lost 4 bases, and 6 bases stayed unmatched. CDR3 loop: CASSLADRVIYEQYF. The CDR3 DNA follows: TGCGCCAGCAGCTTGGCGGACAGGGTAATATACGAGCAGTACTTC.

This clone was recorded a few times. This chain joins TRBV19 and TRBJ1-1; D may be TRBD1 (6 bases). V was pared by 3 bases and J by 3 bases, with 14 bases between. Germline values: CDR1 LNHDA, CDR2 SQIVND (reference sequence). The length of the CDR3 is 15 residues. CDR3 nucleotides: TGTGCCAGTAGTATTTTCATATCAGGGGACACTGAAGCTTTCTTT. The encoded protein is CASSIFISGDTEAFF.

The chain is built from TRBV2 and TRBJ1-3; 7 bases are a match to TRBD1. Per germline, CDR1 SNHLY and CDR2 FYNNEI. The CDR3 is 15 amino acids. V trimming: 5 bases; J trimming: 2 bases; junction bases outside the gene matches: 6. The CDR3 region is CASSSRQGTGNTIYF. CDR3 DNA sequence: TGTGCCAGCAGTTCTAGACAGGGCACTGGAAACACCATATATTTT. Full variable domain (outside the CDR3, taken from reference TRBV2 and TRBJ1-3): EPEVTQTPSHQVTQMGQEVILRCVPISNHLYFYWYRQILGQKVEFLVSFYNNEISEKSEIFDDQFSVERPDGSNFTLKIRSTKLEDSAMYFCASSSRQGTGNTIYFGEGSWLTVV.

This clone has only one observation. This same CDR3 is encoded by further DNA sequences in the sample. This chain links TRBV9 with TRBJ2-7, with TRBD2 matching over 10 bases. Germline-derived CDR1 and CDR2 are SGDLS and YYNGEE. This CDR3 is built from 15 residues. The junction had 9 bases not matched to a gene; V was cut back by 3 bases and J by 6 bases. The CDR3 loop is CASSGPSGRLFEQYF. DNA for the CDR3: TGTGCCAGCAGCGGGCCTAGCGGGAGACTCTTCGAGCAGTACTTC.

V usage is TRBV11-2 and J usage is TRBJ1-3; 7 bases align to TRBD1. The CDR3 is 16 residues long. V was pared by 1 base and J by 0 bases, with 3 bases of the junction left unmatched. Germline CDR1 SGHAT, CDR2 FQNNGV. For the CDR3, the DNA is TGTGCCAGCAGCTTAGGGACAGGAGGCTCTGGAAACACCATATATTTT. Translating it yields CASSLGTGGSGNTIYF.

This chain uses TRBV7-3 with TRBJ2-1; tentative D call: TRBD2 (8 bases). The CDR3 is 17 amino acids. Trimming stripped 5 bases from V and 7 bases from J, with 24 bases between. From germline, CDR1 is SGHTA and CDR2 FQGTGA. The CDR3 nucleotides are TGTGCCAGCAGCCTTAATAAAGGACTAGCAGGGGGGAATGAGCAGTTCTTC. Protein product: CASSLNKGLAGGNEQFF.

This sequence joins TRBV18 and TRBJ1-1; D unresolved. The V gene lost 6 bases and the J gene lost 0 bases, with 5 bases spanning the gap. The CDR3 sequence is 12 residues long. CDR1 is KGHSH and CDR2 is LQKENI in the germline V gene. CDR3 amino acids: CASSGVNTEAFF. The CDR3 DNA follows: TGTGCCAGCTCCGGAGTGAACACTGAAGCTTTCTTT. Supplemented by reference TRBV18 and TRBJ1-1, the full variable domain reads NAGVMQNPRHLVRRRGQEARLRCSPMKGHSHVYWYRQLPEEGLKFMVYLQKENIIDESGMPKERFSAEFPKEGPSILRIQQVVRGDSAAYFCASSGVNTEAFFGQGTRLTVV.

This rearrangement joins TRBV9 to TRBJ1-2; D is unclear. V was shortened by 10 bases and J by 7 bases, with 23 bases between the two germline ends. Germline V CDR1 and CDR2: SGDLS, YYNGEE. CDR3 length: 14 amino acids. The CDR3 sequence is CAGRGSPGGLGYTF. The CDR3 DNA sequence: TGTGCCGGCCGCGGGAGCCCCGGAGGACTTGGCTACACCTTC.

This chain links TRBV7-8 with TRBJ2-5; no firm D call. V was shortened by 1 base and J by 5 bases, with 8 bases between the two germline ends. Germline lookup yields CDR1 SGHVS and CDR2 FQNEAQ. The CDR3 has 13 residues. The CDR3 DNA sequence: TGTGCCAGCAGCTTAGAGAGGCTTGAGACCCAGTACTTC. Amino acid sequence: CASSLERLETQYF. Using reference TRBV7-8 and TRBJ2-5 for the parts outside the CDR3, the full variable domain is GAGVSQSPRYKVAKRGQDVALRCDPISGHVSLFWYQQALGQGPEFLTYFQNEAQLDKSGLPSDRFFAERPEGSVSTLKIQRTQQEDSAVYLCASSLERLETQYFGPGTRLLVL.

This sequence joins TRBV6-2 or TRBV6-3 and TRBJ1-1; D may be TRBD1 (5 bases). The CDR3 totals 13 residues. Germline values: CDR1 MNHEY, CDR2 SVGEGT. V was shortened by 2 bases and J by 10 bases, with 14 bases between the two germline ends. CDR3: CASSYQQGGTAFF. The CDR3 nucleotides read TGTGCCAGCAGTTACCAGCAAGGAGGGACAGCTTTCTTT.

The V call is TRBV19, the J call TRBJ1-2; 7 nucleotides align to TRBD1. This CDR3 contains 12 residues. Per germline, CDR1 LNHDA and CDR2 SQIVND (reference sequence). Germline trimming cut 2 bases from V and 11 bases from J; bases unmatched to any gene: 5. The CDR3 loop reads CASSINRQGYTF. The CDR3 DNA reads as TGTGCCAGTAGTATAAATCGACAGGGTTACACCTTC.

The V gene is TRBV18, the J gene TRBJ2-7; weak D call: TRBD2 (6 bases). From germline, CDR1 is KGHSH and CDR2 LQKENI. The CDR3 is made up of 16 amino acids. Deletions cut 1 base from V and 0 bases from J, with 13 bases between. This CDR3 reads CASSPRLSGLSYEQYF. The CDR3 DNA is TGTGCCAGCTCACCACGATTAAGCGGGCTCTCCTACGAGCAGTACTTC.

This chain uses TRBV6-1 with TRBJ1-4; maybe TRBD1 (6 bases). The CDR3 loop spans 17 amino acids. Germline V gene sequence: CDR1 MNHNS, CDR2 SASEGT. V lost 3 bases, J lost 4 bases, and 18 bases lay in between. The CDR3 is CASSDTSGGPDNEKLFF. CDR3 nucleotide sequence: TGTGCCAGCAGTGATACTAGCGGGGGGCCTGATAATGAAAAACTGTTTTTT.

The J gene is TRBJ1-1, the V gene TRBV19, with D possibly TRBD1 on 5 matching bases. CDR1 is LNHDA, CDR2 SQIVND, per germline (reference sequence). The CDR3 contains 15 residues. Between the trimmed V and J ends, which lost 8 bases and 11 bases, there was a span of 27 bases. DNA for the CDR3: TGTGCCAGTCAGGTCACCCGTGACACTAAGCGGGGGGCTTTCTTT. Its translation: CASQVTRDTKRGAFF.

This chain links TRBV5-4 with TRBJ2-7; possibly TRBD1 for D (6 bases). This CDR3 region has 11 residues. Germline V CDR1 and CDR2: SGHNT, YYREEE (reference sequence). Trimming pared 5 bases from V and 6 bases from J, leaving 9 bases between. The CDR3 region has the DNA TGTGCCAGCAGGTTCAGGGGCGAGCAGTACTTC. It translates to CASRFRGEQYF.

J is TRBJ2-5 and V is TRBV5-1, with TRBD2 matching over 8 bases. Germline values: CDR1 SGHRS, CDR2 YFSETQ. The CDR3 is 16 residues long. V dropped 7 bases and J dropped 5; count of bases not matched to a gene: 16. The CDR3 DNA reads as TGCGCCAGCTCCCTCAATTTAGCGGGACCATTTGAGACCCAGTACTTC. Translating gives CASSLNLAGPFETQYF. Full variable domain (missing parts from reference TRBV5-1 and TRBJ2-5): KAGVTQTPRYLIKTRGQQVTLSCSPISGHRSVSWYQQTPGQGLQFLFEYFSETQRNKGNFPGRFSGRQFSNSRSEMNVSTLELGDSALYLCASSLNLAGPFETQYFGPGTRLLVL.

The J gene is TRBJ2-1, the V gene TRBV28; 9 bases match TRBD1. CDR1 and CDR2 from the germline V gene are MDHEN and SYDVKM. The CDR3 is made up of 18 amino acids. Trimming at V came to 4 bases and at J to 1 base, leaving 11 bases not matched to a gene. CDR3 coding DNA: TGTGCCAGCAGTTCCTCGATATCCGGGACAGGGTCCTACAATGAGCAGTTCTTC. It translates to CASSSSISGTGSYNEQFF. Using reference TRBV28 and TRBJ2-1 for the parts outside the CDR3, the full variable domain is DVKVTQSSRYLVKRTGEKVFLECVQDMDHENMFWYRQDPGLGLRLIYFSYDVKMKEKGDIPEGYSVSREKKERFSLILESASTNQTSMYLCASSSSISGTGSYNEQFFGPGTRLTVL.

V is TRBV4-1 and J is TRBJ2-7; D not resolved. This CDR3 region has 15 residues. Germline V gives CDR1 MGHRA, CDR2 YSYEKL. Trimming took off 1 base at V and 3 bases at J, with 13 bases between the two ends. CDR3 sequence: CASSQGRGIDYEQYF. DNA of the CDR3: TGCGCCAGCAGCCAAGGTCGCGGCATAGACTACGAGCAGTACTTC.